This TCR beta chain was documented in a study of T cells in Graves' hyperthyroidism and ophthalmopathy. Whole-study context: Any treatment followed the collection of peripheral blood at initial diagnosis.

Amplified TCR beta CDR3 regions came from RNA transcripts. An initial round of RT-PCR targeting the TCR CDR3 relied on the HTBI primer set. From the multiplex PCR reads, TCRdb called clonotypes with MiXCR, one entry per CDR3 protein. This table holds under 800,000 distinct CDR3 sequences, less than 15% found once. V lost 4 bases, J lost 4 bases, and 4 bases stayed unmatched. Germline CDR1 SEHNR, CDR2 FQNEAQ (reference sequence). The CDR3 runs 15 residues. Graves' hyperthyroidism was deemed stable absent ophthalmopathy progression within 18 months. Aged 18 to 65, the patients had hyperthyroidism that was newly diagnosed and had lasted under 2 months. Diagnosing involved the use of clinical symptoms, serum thyroxine and TRAb, thyroid ultrasound and orbital computed tomography.

This receptor was identified in a woman younger than 35 with Graves' hyperthyroidism. The genes are TRBV7-9 and TRBJ1-6, with TRBD1 matching 7 bases. The sample consisted of blood. The CDR3 loop is CASSSTGAYNSPLHF. The CDR3, as DNA: TGTGCCAGCAGCTCAACAGGGGCTTATAATTCACCCCTCCACTTT.